Listed below are T cell receptor beta chains from one sample, sequenced in a study of T cells in Graves' hyperthyroidism and ophthalmopathy. TCRdb reprocessed the multiplex PCR reads via MiXCR and lists one record per CDR3 protein. The table has around 600,000 distinct CDR3 sequences, roughly 45% seen once; the top ten hold about 7.7%. Sequenced material: peripheral blood or thyroid tissue (not recorded which). These receptors were collected from an adult man with Graves' disease, either hyperthyroidism or ophthalmopathy (not recorded which). The CDR3 runs from the conserved cysteine through the conserved F or W. A D gene is named only where the DNA matches it firmly. Some rows have no size entry. The others give once, few or many, or a class for an expanded clone.

v_call,clone_size,j_call,d_call,cdr3_nt,cdr3_aa
TRBV2,-,TRBJ1-2,TRBD1,TGTGCCAGCAGCTTACAGGGGGCGTGGACCTTC,CASSLQGAWTF
TRBV20-1,many,TRBJ2-5,-,TGCAGTGCCGGGAATGCGGAGACCCAGTACTTC,CSAGNAETQYF
TRBV25-1,-,TRBJ1-2,-,TGTGCCAGCAGTGAATATGGCGACTACACCTTC,CASSEYGDYTF
TRBV5-1,few,TRBJ1-2,-,TGCGCCAGCAGCCCCTTCGAGGGCTATGGCTACACCTTC,CASSPFEGYGYTF
TRBV6-1,few,TRBJ1-1,-,TGTGCCAGCTCAGACAAGCTGAACACTGAAGCTTTCTTT,CASSDKLNTEAFF
TRBV5-5,-,TRBJ2-5,-,TGCGCCAGCAGCCCACGCCGGGAACCTAGGGGGACCCAGTACTTC,CASSPRREPRGTQYF
TRBV4-1,many,TRBJ2-5,-,TGCGCCAGCAGCCCGCAGGGGAGGGAGACCCAGTACTTC,CASSPQGRETQYF
TRBV29-1,many,TRBJ1-2,-,TGCAGCTCATCCGGGGGGCAGGGCTATGGCTACACCTTC,CSSSGGQGYGYTF
TRBV11-2,few,TRBJ1-3,TRBD1,TGTGCCAGCAGCCCGGGGACAGGGTTGTTTGGAAACACCATATATTTT,CASSPGTGLFGNTIYF
TRBV16,-,TRBJ2-7,-,TGTGCCAGCAAATCCAGTGGGGGGCGGCCACCCTACGAGCAGTACTTC,CASKSSGGRPPYEQYF
TRBV5-1,-,TRBJ2-7,TRBD1,TGCGCCAGCAGCTTGCGGACAGGGGACTCCTACGAGCAGTACTTC,CASSLRTGDSYEQYF
TRBV29-1,-,TRBJ2-7,TRBD2,TGCAGCCTGGGACTAGCGGGAGCCTACGAGCAGTACTTC,CSLGLAGAYEQYF
TRBV7-2,-,TRBJ2-6,-,TGTGCCAGCAGCTTAGGTGGTCTTGGGGCCAACGTCCTGACTTTC,CASSLGGLGANVLTF
TRBV7-8,few,TRBJ2-2,-,TGTGCCAGCAGCAGACCCAGGGGCACCGGGGAGCTGTTTTTT,CASSRPRGTGELFF
TRBV20-1,-,TRBJ1-3,-,TGCAGTGCTAAGAACAGAGCTGGAAACGCCATATATTTT,CSAKNRAGNAIYF
TRBV19,few,TRBJ1-5,-,TGTGCCAGTAGTTTTCGAGATTGGGGTGGCGTTCAGCCCCAGCATTTT,CASSFRDWGGVQPQHF
TRBV29-1,many,TRBJ1-3,-,TGCAGCGTTGACATTGGGCACGGCTCTGGAAACACCATATATTTT,CSVDIGHGSGNTIYF
TRBV7-9,-,TRBJ1-1,-,TGTGCCAGCAGCTTGTGGAGGGTGACTGAAGCCTTCTTT,CASSLWRVTEAFF
TRBV4-2,few,TRBJ2-7,TRBD2,TGTGCCAGCAGCCAAGAGACTAGCGGGAGTTGGGGCGAGCAGTACTTC,CASSQETSGSWGEQYF
TRBV7-9,many,TRBJ1-2,-,TGTGCCAGCAGCCCCTCCCTAGCTGGAGCCTATGGCTACACCTTC,CASSPSLAGAYGYTF
TRBV28,-,TRBJ1-6,-,TGTGCCATCCAGATACAGGGATGGGGTAATTCACCCCTCCACTTT,CAIQIQGWGNSPLHF
TRBV7-1,-,TRBJ2-7,-,TGTGCCAGCAGCTCACAGGGGCACACCTACGAGCAGTACTTC,CASSSQGHTYEQYF
TRBV10-3,many,TRBJ2-7,TRBD2,TGTGCCATCAGTGGGGCGAGCGGGGTCGCCTACGAGCAGTACTTC,CAISGASGVAYEQYF
TRBV20-1,-,TRBJ2-7,-,TGCAGTGCTAGTTCGGGGGGACAGGTTTCCTACGAGCAGTACTTC,CSASSGGQVSYEQYF
TRBV7-9,many,TRBJ2-7,-,TGTGCCAGCAGCTTGAGAAGGGTAGGCTACGAGCAGTACTTC,CASSLRRVGYEQYF
TRBV25-1,-,TRBJ2-7,-,TGTGCCAGCAGTGAAAACCAGGATTGGGGGCAGAGTTTGAGCGAGCAGTACTTC,CASSENQDWGQSLSEQYF
TRBV7-9,many,TRBJ2-5,-,TGTGCCAGCAGCTCCTTTCAGACCCAGTACTTC,CASSSFQTQYF
TRBV5-1,few,TRBJ1-2,TRBD1,TGCGCCAGCAGAAAGACAGGGGGCACCTATGGCTACACCTTC,CASRKTGGTYGYTF
TRBV6-1,few,TRBJ2-7,-,TGTGCCAGCAGTGAAGGGGAGGTGTTCGACGAGCAGTACTTC,CASSEGEVFDEQYF
TRBV7-9,few,TRBJ1-1,TRBD1,TGTGCCAGCAGCTTCCGGGACAGGGTGGTTAGCACTGAAGCTTTCTTT,CASSFRDRVVSTEAFF
TRBV7-9,many,TRBJ1-3,TRBD1,TGTGCCAGCAGCTGGGGGACAGTTGGAAACACCATATATTTT,CASSWGTVGNTIYF
TRBV7-9,few,TRBJ2-7,TRBD1,TGTGCCAGCAGTTGGACAGGCTCAAGCTCCTACGAGCAGTACTTC,CASSWTGSSSYEQYF
TRBV20-1,-,TRBJ1-1,TRBD1,TGCAGTGCTCAAGACAGGGTTTTAAACACTGAAGCTTTCTTT,CSAQDRVLNTEAFF
TRBV29-1,many,TRBJ2-7,-,TGCAGCGTCGGCAGGGTCAACGAGCAGTACTTC,CSVGRVNEQYF
TRBV20-1,-,TRBJ2-5,-,TGCAGTGCTAGTGGAGGGACTCAGTTGCTTGTGCCCCAGTACTTC,CSASGGTQLLVPQYF
TRBV5-4,-,TRBJ1-5,-,TGTGCCAGCCCACGACAGATTAATAGCAATCAGCCCCAGCATTTT,CASPRQINSNQPQHF
TRBV25-1,many,TRBJ1-1,-,TGTGCCAGCAGTGGCGTCAGGACTGAAGCTTTCTTT,CASSGVRTEAFF
TRBV9,many,TRBJ1-2,-,TGTGCCAGCAGCACCACCCGGACGTACACCTTC,CASSTTRTYTF
TRBV5-8,few,TRBJ1-3,TRBD1,TGTGCCAGCAGCTTGTCCAGGGGGCTTGGAAACACCATATATTTT,CASSLSRGLGNTIYF
TRBV7-9,-,TRBJ2-5,TRBD2,TGTGCCAGCTCACAACTGACTAGCGGACTCCAAGAGACCCAGTACTTC,CASSQLTSGLQETQYF
TRBV7-8,-,TRBJ1-1,TRBD1,TGTGCCAGCAGCTTAGGCCCGGGACAGGGGCAAGCTTTACGGAACACTGAAGCTTTCTTT,CASSLGPGQGQALRNTEAFF
TRBV20-1,-,TRBJ2-5,-,TGCAGTGCTAGGCCCCTAGTGGGTTCCGGAGAGACCCAGTACTTC,CSARPLVGSGETQYF
TRBV7-8,many,TRBJ1-3,TRBD1,TGTGCCAGCAGCTTAGTCAGGGGGCAAAGTAACACCATATATTTT,CASSLVRGQSNTIYF
TRBV9,-,TRBJ2-7,-,TGTGCCAGCAGCGTAGCCGGGGGGCATGCCGAGCAGTACTTC,CASSVAGGHAEQYF
TRBV25-1,once,TRBJ1-5,TRBD1,TGTGCCAGCAGGGACAGGGGATATAGCAATCAGCCCCAGCATTTT,CASRDRGYSNQPQHF
TRBV9,-,TRBJ2-7,-,TGTGCCAGCAGCCCGACTAGTTCCCGCGAGCAGTACTTC,CASSPTSSREQYF
TRBV4-1,-,TRBJ2-5,TRBD1,TGCGCCAGCAGCCACGGAGCGGACAGGGCCGAGGAGACCCAGTACTTC,CASSHGADRAEETQYF
TRBV6-1,-,TRBJ1-1,TRBD1,TGTGCCAGCAGTGAAGGTCAGGGGGGGAACACTGAAGCTTTCTTT,CASSEGQGGNTEAFF
TRBV29-1,-,TRBJ2-7,-,TGCAGCCTCGTATTGGGGCCCCGCAGGGGAGAGCAGTACTTC,CSLVLGPRRGEQYF
TRBV19,few,TRBJ1-1,-,TGTGCCAGTAGTATAGAGGAGGCTAACACTGAAGCTTTCTTT,CASSIEEANTEAFF
TRBV10-2,many,TRBJ1-1,-,TGCGCCACCACGGGATTGGACAGAATGAACACTGAAGCTTTCTTT,CATTGLDRMNTEAFF
TRBV7-9,once,TRBJ2-5,-,TGTGCCAGCAGTCGAATGGGCGGAGAGACCCAGTACTTC,CASSRMGGETQYF
TRBV29-1,-,TRBJ2-7,TRBD2,TGCAGCGTTGCGCCGGGGGGTGCCTACGAGCAGTACTTC,CSVAPGGAYEQYF
TRBV7-8,many,TRBJ2-7,TRBD2,TGTGCCAGCAGCTTAGGGCGGGAGAGCGGGCGTTACGAGCAGTACTTC,CASSLGRESGRYEQYF
TRBV20-1,-,TRBJ2-5,-,TGCAGTGCTAGTGGGCCGTTAAACCAGCCCCAGTACTTC,CSASGPLNQPQYF
TRBV7-9,few,TRBJ1-2,-,TGTGCCAGCAGCTCGACAGGACACTATGGCTACACCTTC,CASSSTGHYGYTF
TRBV10-2,-,TRBJ1-3,-,TGCGCCAGCAGTGAAGCAGGAGGGCGGGAGGGAAACACCATATATTTT,CASSEAGGREGNTIYF
TRBV9,many,TRBJ1-2,TRBD1,TGTGCCAGCAGCGTAGACGGGACAGTTTATGGCTACACCTTC,CASSVDGTVYGYTF
TRBV5-6,many,TRBJ1-6,-,TGTGCCAGCAGCTTGGGAACCGGTCGGTCGTCACCCCTCCACTTT,CASSLGTGRSSPLHF